This section outlines one T cell receptor beta chain sequence together with its context. This record belongs to a study of blood T cell repertoires in COVID-19. Study summary: Sites in the United States, Italy and Spain provided acute and convalescent COVID-19 samples. PBMCs, B-cell-depleted T cells, or T cells were the source of the cDNA or gDNA that made up the material.

The CDR3 is 15 residues long. Losses at the gene ends were 4 bases for V and 3 bases for J; bases not matched to a gene: 5. Germline V lookup: CDR1 SGHKS, CDR2 YYEKEE (reference sequence). Per the original methods: The assay estimated nucleated cells by amplifying reference gene primers. Sequencing was performed with immunoSEQ multiplex PCR; in TCRdb, only in-frame clones are kept and a portion is missing. The V and J calls and the clone size are those of that table, but D and trimming were determined from the DNA. The repertoire includes more than 15,000 clones, 88% of them detected once, and 9.8% sits in the top ten.

Sequenced input: peripheral blood. The sequence was collected from a man aged 35-49 years with active COVID-19. J is TRBJ2-1 and V is TRBV5-5; 9 bases line up with TRBD2. The CDR3 DNA reads TGTGCCAGCAGCCTGGGACTAGCCCGCTACAATGAGCAGTTCTTC. It is translated as CASSLGLARYNEQFF.